This T cell receptor beta chain was observed in a study of T cells after yellow fever vaccination. Regarding the study as a whole: The booster saw the reappearance of most primary-vaccination clones (around 95% CD4, around 90% CD8).

CDR3 length: 21 residues. Germline CDR1 LNHDA, CDR2 SQIVND (reference sequence). Each CDR3 protein gets one entry after TCRdb re-called the 5' RACE reads with MiXCR. This table has about 340,000 distinct CDR3 sequences, about 9.5% appearing once. Of note for this clonotype: Its specificity is not known.

The TCR sequence derives from a man in his late teens or twenties who received the YFV17D yellow fever vaccine. This material consisted of PBMCs, taken on the day of the first yellow fever vaccination. J is TRBJ2-4 and V is TRBV19, with TRBD1 identical over 7 bases. The CDR3 protein is CSRRDREGPKQGPLAKNIQYF. The CDR3 DNA sequence: TGTTCCCGCCGGGACAGAGAGGGGCCAAAGCAAGGACCGCTAGCCAAAAACATTCAGTACTTC. The whole variable domain, filled in from reference TRBV19 and TRBJ2-4, reads DGGITQSPKYLFRKEGQNVTLSCEQNLNHDAMYWYRQDPGQGLRLIYYSQIVNDFQKGDIAEGYSVSREKKESFPLTVTSAQKNPTAFYLCSRRDREGPKQGPLAKNIQYFGAGTRLSVL.